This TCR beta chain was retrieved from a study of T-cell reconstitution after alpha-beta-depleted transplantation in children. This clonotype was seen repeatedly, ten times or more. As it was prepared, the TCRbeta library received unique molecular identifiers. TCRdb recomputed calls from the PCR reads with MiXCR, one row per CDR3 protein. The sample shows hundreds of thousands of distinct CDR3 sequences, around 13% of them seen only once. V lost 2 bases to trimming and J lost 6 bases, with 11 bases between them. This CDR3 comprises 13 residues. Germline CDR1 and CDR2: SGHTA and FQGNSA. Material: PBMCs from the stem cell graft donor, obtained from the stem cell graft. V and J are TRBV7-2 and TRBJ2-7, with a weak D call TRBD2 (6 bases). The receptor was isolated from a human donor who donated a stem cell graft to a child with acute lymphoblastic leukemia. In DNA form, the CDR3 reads TGTGCCAGCAGCTTACTCGACGGGGGCGAGCAGTACTTC. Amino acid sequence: CASSLLDGGEQYF. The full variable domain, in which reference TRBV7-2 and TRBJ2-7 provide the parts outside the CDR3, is GAGVSQSPSNKVTEKGKDVELRCDPISGHTALYWYRQSLGQGLEFLIYFQGNSAPDKSGLPSDRFSAERTGGSVSTLTIQRTQQEDSAVYLCASSLLDGGEQYFGPGTRLTVT.